This TCR beta chain emerged from a study of control samples from healthy donors and cancer patients. This clone has a handful of counts. The CDR3 loop spans 14 amino acids. The V end was cut by 3 bases, the J end by 6 bases, with 15 bases between. Germline loops: CDR1 GTSNPN, CDR2 SVGIG (reference sequence). Measured with immunoSEQ multiplex PCR; TCRdb has only the in-frame clones, and not every one. The sample records around 51,000 clones, about 80% being singletons. The V call is TRBV30, the J call TRBJ1-5; TRBD1 might be the D (5 bases). The sequence derives from a man between 65 and 80 years old in good health. Sequencing input: blood. The CDR3 sequence: CAWSSWRGRQPQHF. Written as DNA, the CDR3 is TGTGCCTGGAGCTCGTGGCGGGGACGTCAGCCCCAGCATTTT.